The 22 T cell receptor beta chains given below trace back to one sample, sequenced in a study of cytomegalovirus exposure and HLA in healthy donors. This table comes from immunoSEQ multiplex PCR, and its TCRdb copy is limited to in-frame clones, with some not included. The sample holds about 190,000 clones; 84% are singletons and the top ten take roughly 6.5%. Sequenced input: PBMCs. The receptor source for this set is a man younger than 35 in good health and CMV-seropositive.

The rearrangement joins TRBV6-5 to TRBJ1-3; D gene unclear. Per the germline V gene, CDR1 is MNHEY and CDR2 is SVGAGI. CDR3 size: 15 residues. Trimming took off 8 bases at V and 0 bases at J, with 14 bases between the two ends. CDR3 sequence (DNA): TGTGCCAGCCGAGAGAGTTCGAGCTCTGGAAACACCATATATTTT. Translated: CASRESSSSGNTIYF.

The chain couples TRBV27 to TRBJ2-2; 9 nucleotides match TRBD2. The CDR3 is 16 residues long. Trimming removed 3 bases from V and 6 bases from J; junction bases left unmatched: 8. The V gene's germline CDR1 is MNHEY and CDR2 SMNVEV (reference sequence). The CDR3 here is CASSFPGGRAAGELFF. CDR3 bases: TGTGCCAGCAGTTTCCCCGGCGGGAGGGCGGCCGGGGAGCTGTTTTTT.

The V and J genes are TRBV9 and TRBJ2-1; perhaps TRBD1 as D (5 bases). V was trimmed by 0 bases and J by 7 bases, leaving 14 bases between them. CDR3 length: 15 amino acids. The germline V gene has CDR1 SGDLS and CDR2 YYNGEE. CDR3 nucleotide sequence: TGTGCCAGCAGCGTAGCCCCGGACACTCGGAATGAGCAGTTCTTC. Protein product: CASSVAPDTRNEQFF.

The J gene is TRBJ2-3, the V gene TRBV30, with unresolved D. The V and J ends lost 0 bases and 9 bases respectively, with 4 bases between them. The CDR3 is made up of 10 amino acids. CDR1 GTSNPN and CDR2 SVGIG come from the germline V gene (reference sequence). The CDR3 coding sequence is TGTGCCTGGAGTGTTGGCACGCAGTATTTT. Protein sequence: CAWSVGTQYF.

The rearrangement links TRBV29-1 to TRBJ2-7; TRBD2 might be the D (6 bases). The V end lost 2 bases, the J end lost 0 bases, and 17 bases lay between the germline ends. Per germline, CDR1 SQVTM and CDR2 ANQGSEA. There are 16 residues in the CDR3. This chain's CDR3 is CSVESGGSLSSYEQYF. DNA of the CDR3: TGCAGCGTTGAAAGTGGGGGGAGCTTAAGCTCCTACGAGCAGTACTTC.

Here the CDR3 reads CAISESGAAGDTQYF. The CDR3 DNA reads as TGTGCCATCAGTGAGTCAGGGGCCGCGGGGGATACGCAGTATTTT. This rearrangement joins TRBV10-3 to TRBJ2-3, with D perhaps matching TRBD2 (6 bases). Trimming took 0 bases from V and 6 from J, leaving 13 bases between them. CDR1 ENHRY and CDR2 SYGVKD come from the germline V gene. CDR3 length: 15 amino acids.

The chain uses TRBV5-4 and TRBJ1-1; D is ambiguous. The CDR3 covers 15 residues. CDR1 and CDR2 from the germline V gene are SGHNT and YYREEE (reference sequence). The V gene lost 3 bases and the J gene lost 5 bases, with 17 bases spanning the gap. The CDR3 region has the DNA TGTGCCAGCAGCTCGATGGGAGTCAGTACTACTGAAGCTTTCTTT. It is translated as CASSSMGVSTTEAFF.

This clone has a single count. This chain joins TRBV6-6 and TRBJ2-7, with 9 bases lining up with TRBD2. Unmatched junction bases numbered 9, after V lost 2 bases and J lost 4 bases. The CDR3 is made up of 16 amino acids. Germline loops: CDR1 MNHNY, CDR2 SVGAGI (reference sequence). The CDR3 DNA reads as TGTGCCAGCAGTTACCCACTAGCGGGTCGATCGTACGAGCAGTACTTC. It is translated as CASSYPLAGRSYEQYF.

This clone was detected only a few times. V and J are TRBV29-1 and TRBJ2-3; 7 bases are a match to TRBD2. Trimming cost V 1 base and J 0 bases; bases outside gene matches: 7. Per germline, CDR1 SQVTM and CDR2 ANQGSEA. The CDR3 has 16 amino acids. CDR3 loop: CSVEVRLAVSTDTQYF. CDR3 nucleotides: TGCAGCGTTGAAGTGAGGCTAGCGGTTAGCACAGATACGCAGTATTTT.

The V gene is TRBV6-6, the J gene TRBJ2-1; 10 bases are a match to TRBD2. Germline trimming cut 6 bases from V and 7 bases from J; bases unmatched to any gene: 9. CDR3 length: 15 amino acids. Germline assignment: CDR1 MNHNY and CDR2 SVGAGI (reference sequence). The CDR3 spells CASSLSGRAWNEQFF. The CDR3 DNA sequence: TGTGCCAGCAGCCTCAGCGGGAGGGCCTGGAATGAGCAGTTCTTC.

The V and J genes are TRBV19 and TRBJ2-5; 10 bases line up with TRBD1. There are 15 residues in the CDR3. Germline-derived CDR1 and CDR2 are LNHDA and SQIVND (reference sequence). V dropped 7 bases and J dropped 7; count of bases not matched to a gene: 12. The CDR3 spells CASKGRTGGKTTQYF. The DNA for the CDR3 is TGTGCCAGTAAGGGCCGGACAGGGGGAAAGACGACCCAGTACTTC. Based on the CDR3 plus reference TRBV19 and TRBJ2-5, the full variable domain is DGGITQSPKYLFRKEGQNVTLSCEQNLNHDAMYWYRQDPGQGLRLIYYSQIVNDFQKGDIAEGYSVSREKKESFPLTVTSAQKNPTAFYLCASKGRTGGKTTQYFGPGTRLLVL.

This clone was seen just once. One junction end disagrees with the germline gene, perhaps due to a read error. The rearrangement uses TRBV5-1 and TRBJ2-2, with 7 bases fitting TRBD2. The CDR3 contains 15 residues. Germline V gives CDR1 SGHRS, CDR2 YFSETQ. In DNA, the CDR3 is TGTGCCAGCAGCTTACTCGCGGGAGCCACCGGGGAGCTGTTTTTT. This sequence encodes CASSLLAGATGELFF. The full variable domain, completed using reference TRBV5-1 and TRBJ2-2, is KAGVTQTPRYLIKTRGQQVTLSCSPISGHRSVSWYQQTPGQGLQFLFEYFSETQRNKGNFPGRFSGRQFSNSRSEMNVSTLELGDSALYLCASSLLAGATGELFFGEGSRLTVL.

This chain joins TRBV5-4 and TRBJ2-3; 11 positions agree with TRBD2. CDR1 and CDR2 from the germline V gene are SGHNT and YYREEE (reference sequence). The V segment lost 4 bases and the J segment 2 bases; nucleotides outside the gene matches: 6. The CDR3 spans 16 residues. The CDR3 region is CASSPNSGRATDTQYF. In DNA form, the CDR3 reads TGTGCCAGCAGCCCCAATAGCGGGAGGGCCACAGATACGCAGTATTTT. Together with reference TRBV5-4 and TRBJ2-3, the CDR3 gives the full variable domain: ETGVTQSPTHLIKTRGQQVTLRCSSQSGHNTVSWYQQALGQGPQFIFQYYREEENGRGNFPPRFSGLQFPNYSSELNVNALELDDSALYLCASSPNSGRATDTQYFGPGTRLTVL.

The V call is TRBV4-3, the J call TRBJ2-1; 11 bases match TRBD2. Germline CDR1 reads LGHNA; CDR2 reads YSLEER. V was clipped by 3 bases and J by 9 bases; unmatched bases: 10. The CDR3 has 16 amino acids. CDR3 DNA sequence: TGCGCCAGCAGCCATGTTGGGACTAGCGGCTCGAGTGAGCAGTTCTTC. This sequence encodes CASSHVGTSGSSEQFF.

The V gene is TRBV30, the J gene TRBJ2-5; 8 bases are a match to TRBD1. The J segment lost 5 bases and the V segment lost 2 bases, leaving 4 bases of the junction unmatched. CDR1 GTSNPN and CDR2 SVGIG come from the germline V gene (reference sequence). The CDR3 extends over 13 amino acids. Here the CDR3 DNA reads TGTGCCTGGAGTCCAGGGGGCCGGGAGACCCAGTACTTC. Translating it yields CAWSPGGRETQYF.

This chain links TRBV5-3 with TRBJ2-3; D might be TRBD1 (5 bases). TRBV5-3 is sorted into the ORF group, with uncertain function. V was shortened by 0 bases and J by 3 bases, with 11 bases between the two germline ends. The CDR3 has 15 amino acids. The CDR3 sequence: CARSLGPPGTDTQYF. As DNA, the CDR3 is TGTGCCAGAAGCTTGGGGCCCCCAGGGACAGATACGCAGTATTTT.

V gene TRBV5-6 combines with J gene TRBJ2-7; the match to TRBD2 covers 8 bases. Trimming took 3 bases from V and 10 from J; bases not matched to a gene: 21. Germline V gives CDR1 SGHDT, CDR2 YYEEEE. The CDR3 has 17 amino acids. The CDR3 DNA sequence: TGTGCCAGCAGCTCCAAACCGCGGACTAGCTCAGCCTTAAGTCAGTACTTC. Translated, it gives CASSSKPRTSSALSQYF.

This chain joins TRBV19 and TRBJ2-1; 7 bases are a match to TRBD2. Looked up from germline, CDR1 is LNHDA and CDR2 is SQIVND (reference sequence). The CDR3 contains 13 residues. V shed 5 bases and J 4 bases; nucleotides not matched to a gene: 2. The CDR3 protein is CASSLGGYNEQFF. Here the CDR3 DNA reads TGTGCCAGTAGTCTGGGGGGGTACAATGAGCAGTTCTTC.

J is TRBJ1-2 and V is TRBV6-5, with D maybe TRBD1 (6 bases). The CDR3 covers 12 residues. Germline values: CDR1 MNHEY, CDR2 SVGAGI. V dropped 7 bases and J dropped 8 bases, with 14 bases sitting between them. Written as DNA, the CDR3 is TGTGCCAGCACCCAGGGGCCTAACGGCTACACCTTC. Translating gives CASTQGPNGYTF.

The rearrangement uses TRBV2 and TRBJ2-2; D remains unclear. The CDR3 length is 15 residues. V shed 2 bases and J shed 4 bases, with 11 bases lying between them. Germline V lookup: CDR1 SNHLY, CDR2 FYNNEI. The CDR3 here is CASSEQAGRTGELFF. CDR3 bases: TGTGCCAGCAGTGAACAAGCAGGCCGCACCGGGGAGCTGTTTTTT. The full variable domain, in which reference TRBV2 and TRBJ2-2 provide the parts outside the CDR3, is EPEVTQTPSHQVTQMGQEVILRCVPISNHLYFYWYRQILGQKVEFLVSFYNNEISEKSEIFDDQFSVERPDGSNFTLKIRSTKLEDSAMYFCASSEQAGRTGELFFGEGSRLTVL.

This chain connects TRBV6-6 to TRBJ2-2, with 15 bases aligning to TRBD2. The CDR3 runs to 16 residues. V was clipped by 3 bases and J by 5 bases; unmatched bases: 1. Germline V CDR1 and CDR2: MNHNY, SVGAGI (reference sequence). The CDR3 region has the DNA TGTGCCAGCAGTTATGGACTAGCGGGAGGGACCGGGGAGCTGTTTTTT. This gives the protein CASSYGLAGGTGELFF.

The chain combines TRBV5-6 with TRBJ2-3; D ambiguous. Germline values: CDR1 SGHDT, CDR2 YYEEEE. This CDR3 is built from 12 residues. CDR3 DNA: TGTGCAACCAACGGGTTATCAGATACGCAGTATTTT. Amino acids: CATNGLSDTQYF.